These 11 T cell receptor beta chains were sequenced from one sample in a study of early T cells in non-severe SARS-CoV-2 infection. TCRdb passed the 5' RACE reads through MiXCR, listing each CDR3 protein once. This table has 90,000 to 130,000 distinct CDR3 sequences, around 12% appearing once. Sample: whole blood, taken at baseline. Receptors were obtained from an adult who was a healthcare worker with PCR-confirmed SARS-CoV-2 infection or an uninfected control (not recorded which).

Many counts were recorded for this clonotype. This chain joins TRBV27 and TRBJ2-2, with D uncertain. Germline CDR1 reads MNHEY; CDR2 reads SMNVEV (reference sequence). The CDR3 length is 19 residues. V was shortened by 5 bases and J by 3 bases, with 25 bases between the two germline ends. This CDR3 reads CASSPLAPRNTADTGELFF. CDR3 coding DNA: TGTGCCAGCAGTCCTCTGGCCCCCCGAAACACCGCAGACACCGGGGAGCTGTTTTTT.

The CDR3 nucleotides read TGCGCCAGCAGCCAAGATGTCAGACAAGAAGCTTTCTTT. Translating gives CASSQDVRQEAFF. The rearrangement uses TRBV4-1 and TRBJ1-1; no clear D. Germline CDR1 reads MGHRA; CDR2 reads YSYEKL. The CDR3 extends over 13 amino acids. V was pared by 0 bases and J by 8 bases, with 10 bases between.

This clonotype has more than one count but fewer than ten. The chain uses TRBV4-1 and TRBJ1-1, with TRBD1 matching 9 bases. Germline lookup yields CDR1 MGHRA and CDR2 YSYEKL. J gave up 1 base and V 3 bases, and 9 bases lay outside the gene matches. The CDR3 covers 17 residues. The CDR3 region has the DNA TGCGCCAGCAGCCACCGGACAGGGGAAATGGGGAACACTGAAGCTTTCTTT. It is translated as CASSHRTGEMGNTEAFF.

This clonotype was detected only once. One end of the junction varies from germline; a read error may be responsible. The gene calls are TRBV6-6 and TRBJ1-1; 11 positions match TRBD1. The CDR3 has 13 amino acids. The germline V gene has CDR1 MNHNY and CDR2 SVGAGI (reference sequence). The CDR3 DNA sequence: TGTGCCAGCAGATCCCGGGACAGGGGGGCCTTCTACTTC. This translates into CASRSRDRGAFYF.

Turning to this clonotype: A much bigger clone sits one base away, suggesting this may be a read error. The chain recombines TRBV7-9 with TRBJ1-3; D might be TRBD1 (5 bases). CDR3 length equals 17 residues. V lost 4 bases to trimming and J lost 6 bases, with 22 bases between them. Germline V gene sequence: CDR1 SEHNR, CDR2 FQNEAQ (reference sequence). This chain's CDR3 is CASSSRGREAAENTIYF. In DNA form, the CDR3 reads TGTGCCAGCAGCTCGAGAGGCAGGGAAGCTGCTGAAAACACCATATATTTT.

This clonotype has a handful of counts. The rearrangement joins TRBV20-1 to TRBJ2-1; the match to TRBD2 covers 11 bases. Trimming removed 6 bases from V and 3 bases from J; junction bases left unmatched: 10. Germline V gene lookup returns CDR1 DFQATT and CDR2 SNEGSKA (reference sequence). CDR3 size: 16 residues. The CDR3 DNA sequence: TGCAGTGCAAGTGGGGTAGCGGGAGGGAACTACAATGAGCAGTTCTTC. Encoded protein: CSASGVAGGNYNEQFF.

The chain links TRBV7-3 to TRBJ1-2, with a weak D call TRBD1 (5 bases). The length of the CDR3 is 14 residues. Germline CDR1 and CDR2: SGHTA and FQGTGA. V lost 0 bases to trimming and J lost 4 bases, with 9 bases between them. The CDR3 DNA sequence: TGTGCCAGCAGCTTAACGGGGGAGAGCTATGGCTACACCTTC. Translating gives CASSLTGESYGYTF.

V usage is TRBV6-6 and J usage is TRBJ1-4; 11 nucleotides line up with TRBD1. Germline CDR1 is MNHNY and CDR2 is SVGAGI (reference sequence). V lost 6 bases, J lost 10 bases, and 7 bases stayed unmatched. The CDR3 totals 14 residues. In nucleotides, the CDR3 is TGTGCCAGCAGGGGAACCGGGACAGGGGGAAAACTGTTTTTT. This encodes CASRGTGTGGKLFF.

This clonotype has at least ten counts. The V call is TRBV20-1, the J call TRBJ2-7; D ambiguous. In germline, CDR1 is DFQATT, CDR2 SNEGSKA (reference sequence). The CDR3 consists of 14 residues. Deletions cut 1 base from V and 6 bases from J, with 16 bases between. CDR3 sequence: CSARVDGTASEQYF. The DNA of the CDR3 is TGCAGTGCTAGAGTGGACGGAACGGCGAGCGAGCAGTACTTC.

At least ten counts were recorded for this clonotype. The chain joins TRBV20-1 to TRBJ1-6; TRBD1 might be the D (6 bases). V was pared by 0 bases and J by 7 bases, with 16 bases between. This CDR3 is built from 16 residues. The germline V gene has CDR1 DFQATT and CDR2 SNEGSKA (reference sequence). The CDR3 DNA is TGCAGTGCTAGAGATAGTCAGGGGCAGTCGAATTCACCCCTCCACTTT. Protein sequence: CSARDSQGQSNSPLHF.

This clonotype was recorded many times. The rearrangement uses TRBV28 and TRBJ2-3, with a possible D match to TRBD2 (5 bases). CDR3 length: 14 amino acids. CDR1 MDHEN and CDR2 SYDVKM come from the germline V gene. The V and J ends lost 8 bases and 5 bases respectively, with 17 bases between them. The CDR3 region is CASRPGFLLDTQYF. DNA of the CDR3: TGTGCCAGCCGTCCGGGGTTTTTGTTAGATACGCAGTATTTT.